This TCR beta chain came from a study of Tregs in tolerant kidney transplant recipients. TCRdb keeps only in-frame clones here, not all; method: immunoSEQ multiplex PCR. The repertoire has about 61,000 clones, approximately 85% of them found once; the top ten carry about 2.1%. Germline CDR1 LNHDA, CDR2 SQIVND (reference sequence). V lost 5 bases and J lost 4; bases outside the gene matches: 5. This CDR3 has 15 residues. This TCR came from a human donor who received a combined kidney and bone marrow transplant. Specimen: Tregs from blood, collected before the transplant. V usage is TRBV19 and J usage is TRBJ1-6; 7 bases align to TRBD1. DNA of the CDR3: TGTGCCAGTAGTGCCGGGACAGCGTATAATTCACCCCTCCACTTT. It codes for CASSAGTAYNSPLHF.